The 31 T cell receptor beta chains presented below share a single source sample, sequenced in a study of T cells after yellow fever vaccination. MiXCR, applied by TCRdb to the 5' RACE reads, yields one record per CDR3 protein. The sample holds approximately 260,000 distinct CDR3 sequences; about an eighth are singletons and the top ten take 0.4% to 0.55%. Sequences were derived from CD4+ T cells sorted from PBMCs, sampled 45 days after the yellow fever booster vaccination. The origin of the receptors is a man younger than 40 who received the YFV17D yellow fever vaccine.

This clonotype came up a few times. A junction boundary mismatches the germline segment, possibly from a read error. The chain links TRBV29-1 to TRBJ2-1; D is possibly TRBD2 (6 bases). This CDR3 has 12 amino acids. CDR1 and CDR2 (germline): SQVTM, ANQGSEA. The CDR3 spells CSVRSARDSEVF. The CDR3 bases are TGCAGCGTTAGATCTGCCCGGGACTCCGAAGTCTTC.

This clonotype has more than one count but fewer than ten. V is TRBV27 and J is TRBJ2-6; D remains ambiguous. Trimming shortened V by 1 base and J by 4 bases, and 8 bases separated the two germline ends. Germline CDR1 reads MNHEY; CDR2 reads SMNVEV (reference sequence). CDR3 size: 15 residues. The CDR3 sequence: CASSLFSFGANVLTF. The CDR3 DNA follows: TGTGCCAGCAGTTTATTTTCATTCGGGGCCAACGTCCTGACTTTC.

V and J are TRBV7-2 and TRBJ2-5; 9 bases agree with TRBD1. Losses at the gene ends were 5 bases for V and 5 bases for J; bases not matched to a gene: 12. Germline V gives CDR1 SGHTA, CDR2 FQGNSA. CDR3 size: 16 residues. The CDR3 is CASSPRRDRVFETQYF. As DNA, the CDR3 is TGTGCCAGCAGCCCCCGCCGGGACAGGGTTTTCGAGACCCAGTACTTC. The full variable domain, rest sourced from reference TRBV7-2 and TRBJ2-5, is GAGVSQSPSNKVTEKGKDVELRCDPISGHTALYWYRQSLGQGLEFLIYFQGNSAPDKSGLPSDRFSAERTGGSVSTLTIQRTQQEDSAVYLCASSPRRDRVFETQYFGPGTRLLVL.

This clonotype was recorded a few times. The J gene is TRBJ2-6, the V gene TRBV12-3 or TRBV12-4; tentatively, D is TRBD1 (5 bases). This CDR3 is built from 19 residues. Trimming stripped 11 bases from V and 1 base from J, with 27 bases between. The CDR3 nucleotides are TGTGCCTTCAGTTTAGGGATGACATCACAGGCATCTGGGGCCAACGTCCTGACTTTC. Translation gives CAFSLGMTSQASGANVLTF.

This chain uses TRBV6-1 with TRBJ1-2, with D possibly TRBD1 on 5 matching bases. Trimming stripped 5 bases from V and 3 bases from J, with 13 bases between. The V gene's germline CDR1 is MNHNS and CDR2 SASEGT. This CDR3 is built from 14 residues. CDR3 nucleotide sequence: TGTGCCAGCAGTCCGGGGACGGAGTACTATGGCTACACCTTC. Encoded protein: CASSPGTEYYGYTF.

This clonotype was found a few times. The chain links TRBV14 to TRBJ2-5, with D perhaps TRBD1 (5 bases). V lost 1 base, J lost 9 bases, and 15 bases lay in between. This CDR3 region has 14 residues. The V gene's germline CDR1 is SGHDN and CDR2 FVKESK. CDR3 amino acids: CASSQGTGQVAQYF. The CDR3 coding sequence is TGTGCCAGCAGCCAAGGGACCGGACAAGTGGCCCAGTACTTC. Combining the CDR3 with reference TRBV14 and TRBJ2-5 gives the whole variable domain EAGVTQFPSHSVIEKGQTVTLRCDPISGHDNLYWYRRVMGKEIKFLLHFVKESKQDESGMPNNRFLAERTGGTYSTLKVQPAELEDSGVYFCASSQGTGQVAQYFGPGTRLLVL.

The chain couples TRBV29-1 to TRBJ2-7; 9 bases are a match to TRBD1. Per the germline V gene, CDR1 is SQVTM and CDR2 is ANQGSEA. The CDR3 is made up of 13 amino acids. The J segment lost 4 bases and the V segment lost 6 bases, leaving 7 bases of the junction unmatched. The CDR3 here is CSVGGQGLYEQYF. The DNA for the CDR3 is TGCAGCGTCGGGGGACAGGGATTGTACGAGCAGTACTTC.

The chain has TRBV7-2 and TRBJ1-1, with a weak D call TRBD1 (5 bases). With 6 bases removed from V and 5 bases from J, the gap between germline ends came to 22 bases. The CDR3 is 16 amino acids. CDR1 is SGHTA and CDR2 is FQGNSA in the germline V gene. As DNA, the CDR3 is TGTGCCAGCAGTTACGCCGGGACGGGGGTTAGGACTGAAGCTTTCTTT. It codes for CASSYAGTGVRTEAFF.

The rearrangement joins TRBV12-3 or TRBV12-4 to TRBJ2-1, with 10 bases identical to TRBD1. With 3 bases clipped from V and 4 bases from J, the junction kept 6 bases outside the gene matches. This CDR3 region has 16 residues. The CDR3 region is CASSFGAGQGYNEQFF. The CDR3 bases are TGTGCCAGCAGTTTCGGGGCGGGACAGGGGTACAATGAGCAGTTCTTC.

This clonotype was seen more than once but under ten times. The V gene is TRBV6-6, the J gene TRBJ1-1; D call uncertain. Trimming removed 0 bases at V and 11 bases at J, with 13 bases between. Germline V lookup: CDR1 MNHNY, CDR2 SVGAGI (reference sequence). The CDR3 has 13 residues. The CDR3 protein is CASSYSKADRAFF. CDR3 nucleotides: TGTGCCAGCAGTTACTCGAAGGCTGATAGGGCTTTCTTT.

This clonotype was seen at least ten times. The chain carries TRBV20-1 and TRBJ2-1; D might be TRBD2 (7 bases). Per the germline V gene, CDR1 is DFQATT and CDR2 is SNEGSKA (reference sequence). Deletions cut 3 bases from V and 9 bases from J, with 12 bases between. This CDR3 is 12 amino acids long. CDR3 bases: TGCAGTGCTAGTCGGGGGGCTGGTGAGCAGTTCTTC. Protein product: CSASRGAGEQFF.

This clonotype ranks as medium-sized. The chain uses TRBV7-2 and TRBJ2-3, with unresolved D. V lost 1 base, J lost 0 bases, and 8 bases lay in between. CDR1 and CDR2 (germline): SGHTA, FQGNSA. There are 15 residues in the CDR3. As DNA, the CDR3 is TGTGCCAGCAGCTTAGTGGTTGGGAGCACAGATACGCAGTATTTT. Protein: CASSLVVGSTDTQYF.

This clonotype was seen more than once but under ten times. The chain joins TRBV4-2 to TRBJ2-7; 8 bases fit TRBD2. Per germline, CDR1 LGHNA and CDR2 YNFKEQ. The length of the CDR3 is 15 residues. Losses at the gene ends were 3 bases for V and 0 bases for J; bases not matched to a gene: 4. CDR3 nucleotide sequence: TGTGCCAGCAGCCAGGGTAGCGGGGACTCCTACGAGCAGTACTTC. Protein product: CASSQGSGDSYEQYF.

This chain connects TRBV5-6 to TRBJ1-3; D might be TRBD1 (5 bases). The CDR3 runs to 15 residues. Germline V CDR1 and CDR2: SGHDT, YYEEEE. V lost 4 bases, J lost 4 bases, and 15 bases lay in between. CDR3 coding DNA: TGTGCCAGCAGCGTCCGGGGCTTGTGGGGAAACACCATATATTTT. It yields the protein CASSVRGLWGNTIYF.

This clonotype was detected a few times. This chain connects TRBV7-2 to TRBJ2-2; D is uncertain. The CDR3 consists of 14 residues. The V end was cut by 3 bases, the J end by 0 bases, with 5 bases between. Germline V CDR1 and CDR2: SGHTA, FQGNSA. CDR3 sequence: CASSLAPNTGELFF. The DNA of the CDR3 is TGTGCCAGCAGCTTGGCACCGAACACCGGGGAGCTGTTTTTT.

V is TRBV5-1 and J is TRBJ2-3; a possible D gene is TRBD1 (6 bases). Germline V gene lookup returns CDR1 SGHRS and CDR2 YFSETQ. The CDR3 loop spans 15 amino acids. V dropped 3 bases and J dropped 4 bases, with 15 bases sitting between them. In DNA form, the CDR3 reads TGCGCCAGCAGCTCCCCCAGGGGTGGGGCAGATACGCAGTATTTT. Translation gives CASSSPRGGADTQYF. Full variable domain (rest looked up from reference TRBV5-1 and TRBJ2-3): KAGVTQTPRYLIKTRGQQVTLSCSPISGHRSVSWYQQTPGQGLQFLFEYFSETQRNKGNFPGRFSGRQFSNSRSEMNVSTLELGDSALYLCASSSPRGGADTQYFGPGTRLTVL.

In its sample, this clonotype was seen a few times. CDR3 protein: CASSPDRWAEAFF. The CDR3 nucleotides are TGTGCCAGCAGCCCAGACAGGTGGGCTGAAGCTTTCTTT. The rearrangement links TRBV6-1 to TRBJ1-1, with TRBD1 as a possible D gene (6 bases). From germline, CDR1 is MNHNS and CDR2 SASEGT. V was clipped by 6 bases and J by 6 bases, with 14 bases between them. The CDR3 loop spans 13 amino acids.

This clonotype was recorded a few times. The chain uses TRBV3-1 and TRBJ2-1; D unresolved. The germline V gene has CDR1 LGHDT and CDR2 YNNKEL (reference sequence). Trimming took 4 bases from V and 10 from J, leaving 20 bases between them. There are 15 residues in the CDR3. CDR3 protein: CASSLPDSGKLEQFF. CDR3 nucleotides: TGTGCCAGCAGCCTCCCCGACTCTGGAAAGTTGGAGCAGTTCTTC.

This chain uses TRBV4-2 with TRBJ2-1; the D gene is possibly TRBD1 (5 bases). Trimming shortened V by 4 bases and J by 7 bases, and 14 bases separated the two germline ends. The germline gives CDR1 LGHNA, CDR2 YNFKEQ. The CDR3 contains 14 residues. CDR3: CASSPTPAGNEQFF. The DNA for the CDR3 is TGTGCCAGCAGCCCGACGCCGGCAGGGAATGAGCAGTTCTTC.

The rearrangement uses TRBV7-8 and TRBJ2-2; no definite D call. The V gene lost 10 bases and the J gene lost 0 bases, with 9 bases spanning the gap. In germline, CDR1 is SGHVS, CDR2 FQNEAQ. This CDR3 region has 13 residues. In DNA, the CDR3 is TGTGCCACGAGCATCGCGAACACCGGGGAGCTGTTTTTT. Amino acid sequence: CATSIANTGELFF.

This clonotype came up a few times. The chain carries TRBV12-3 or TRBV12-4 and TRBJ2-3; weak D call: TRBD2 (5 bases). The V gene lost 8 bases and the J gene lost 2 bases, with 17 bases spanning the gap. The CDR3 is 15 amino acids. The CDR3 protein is CASLASGLSTDTQYF. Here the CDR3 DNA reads TGTGCCAGCCTCGCAAGCGGTCTTTCCACAGATACGCAGTATTTT.

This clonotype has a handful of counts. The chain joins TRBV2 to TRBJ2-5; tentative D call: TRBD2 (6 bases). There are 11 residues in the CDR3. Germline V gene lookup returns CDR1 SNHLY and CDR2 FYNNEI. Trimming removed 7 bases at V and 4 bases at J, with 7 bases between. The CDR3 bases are TGTGCCAGCATGCGGGGAGAGACCCAGTACTTC. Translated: CASMRGETQYF.

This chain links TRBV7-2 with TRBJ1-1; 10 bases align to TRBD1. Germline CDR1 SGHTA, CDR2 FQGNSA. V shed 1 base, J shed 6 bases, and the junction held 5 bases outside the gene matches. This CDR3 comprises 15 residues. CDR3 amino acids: CASSLVGGQGAEAFF. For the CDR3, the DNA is TGTGCCAGCAGCTTAGTGGGAGGACAGGGGGCTGAAGCTTTCTTT.

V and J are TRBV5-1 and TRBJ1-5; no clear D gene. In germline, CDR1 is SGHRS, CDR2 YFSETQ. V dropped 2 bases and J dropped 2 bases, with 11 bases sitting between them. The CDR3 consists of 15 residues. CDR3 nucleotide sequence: TGCGCCAGCAGCTTTAATGCCGGGGGCAATCAGCCCCAGCATTTT. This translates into CASSFNAGGNQPQHF.

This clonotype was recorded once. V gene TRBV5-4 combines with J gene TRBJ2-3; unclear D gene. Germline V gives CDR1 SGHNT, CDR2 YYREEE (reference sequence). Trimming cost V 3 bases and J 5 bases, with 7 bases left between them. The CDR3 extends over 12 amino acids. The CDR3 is CASSWTEDTQYF. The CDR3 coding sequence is TGTGCCAGCAGCTGGACGGAAGATACGCAGTATTTT.

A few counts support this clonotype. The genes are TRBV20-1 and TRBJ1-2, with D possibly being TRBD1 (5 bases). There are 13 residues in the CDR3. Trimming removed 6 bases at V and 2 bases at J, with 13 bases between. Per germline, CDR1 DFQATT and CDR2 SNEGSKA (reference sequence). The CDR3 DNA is TGCAGTGCCCACAGACAGACGAACTATGGCTACACCTTC. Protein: CSAHRQTNYGYTF.

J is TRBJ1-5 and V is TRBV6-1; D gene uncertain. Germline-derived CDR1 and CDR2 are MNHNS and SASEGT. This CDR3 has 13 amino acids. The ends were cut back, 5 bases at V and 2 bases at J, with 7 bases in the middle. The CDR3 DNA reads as TGTGCCAGCAGTAGTTTTGGCAATCAGCCCCAGCATTTT. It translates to CASSSFGNQPQHF.

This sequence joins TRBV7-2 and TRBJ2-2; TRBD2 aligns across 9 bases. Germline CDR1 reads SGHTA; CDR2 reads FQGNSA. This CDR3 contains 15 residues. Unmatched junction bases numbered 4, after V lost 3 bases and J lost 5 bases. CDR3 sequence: CASSFRAGGTGELFF. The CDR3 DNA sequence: TGTGCCAGCAGCTTTAGGGCGGGAGGGACCGGGGAGCTGTTTTTT.

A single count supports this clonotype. The CDR3 loop reads CASSLEPGNRTGELFF. CDR3 bases: TGTGCCAGCAGCCTAGAACCGGGAAATCGCACCGGGGAGCTGTTTTTT. The V call is TRBV5-5, the J call TRBJ2-2; tentatively, D is TRBD2 (5 bases). Germline V gives CDR1 SGHKS, CDR2 YYEKEE (reference sequence). V lost 4 bases to trimming and J lost 4 bases, with 17 bases between them. The CDR3 runs 16 residues.

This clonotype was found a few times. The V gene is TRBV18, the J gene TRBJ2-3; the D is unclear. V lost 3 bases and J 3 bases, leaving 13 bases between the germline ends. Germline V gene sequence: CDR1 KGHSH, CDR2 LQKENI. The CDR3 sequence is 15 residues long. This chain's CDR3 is CASSPGGSRTDTQYF. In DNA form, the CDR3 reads TGTGCCAGCTCACCTGGCGGAAGTCGTACAGATACGCAGTATTTT.

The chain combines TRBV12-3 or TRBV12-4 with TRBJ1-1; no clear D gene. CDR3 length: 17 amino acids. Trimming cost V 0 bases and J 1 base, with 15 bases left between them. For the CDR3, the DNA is TGTGCCAGCAGTTTAGCTAGAGGAATCCCTCAGAACACTGAAGCTTTCTTT. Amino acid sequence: CASSLARGIPQNTEAFF.